These T cell receptor beta chains were read from a single sample in a study of blood T cell repertoires in COVID-19. The repertoire was sequenced with immunoSEQ multiplex PCR; TCRdb's copy has only in-frame clones and lacks some. The sample has approximately 220,000 clones; approximately 88% are singletons. Sequencing was done on a sample of peripheral blood. The receptors were gathered from a man in his forties or fifties with acute or convalescent COVID-19. CDR3s include the opening cysteine and the closing phenylalanine or tryptophan. D genes are given only for firm matches. Clone size appears in some rows only: once, few, many, or a class for an expanded clone.

>TRBD1|TRBJ1-3|-|TRBV30
CAWSNNYGTAGNTIYF
TGTGCCTGGAGCAACAACTATGGGACAGCTGGAAACACCATATATTTT
>TRBD1|TRBJ1-2|-|TRBV6-5
CASSYQGGGYGYTF
TGTGCCAGCAGTTACCAGGGGGGAGGCTATGGCTACACCTTC
>TRBD1|TRBJ1-1|-|TRBV12-3/TRBV12-4
CASSLNRGARSFF
TGTGCCAGCAGTTTAAACAGGGGCGCCCGGAGTTTCTTT
>-|TRBJ2-2|-|TRBV1
CTSSPRGLAGITGELFF
TGCACCAGCAGCCCTCGCGGACTAGCGGGAATTACCGGGGAGCTGTTTTTT
>-|TRBJ2-1|-|TRBV5-4
CASSLRTGSGEQFF
TGTGCCAGCAGCTTACGTACAGGGTCAGGTGAGCAGTTCTTC
>-|TRBJ1-3|-|TRBV7-9
CAIISGQSGNTIYF
TGTGCCATTATCTCCGGACAGTCTGGAAACACCATATATTTT
>-|TRBJ2-1|-|TRBV10-3
CAISGDNNEQFF
TGTGCCATCAGTGGGGACAACAATGAGCAGTTCTTC
>-|TRBJ1-4|-|TRBV28
CASSSMDSNEKLFF
TGTGCCAGCAGTTCTATGGACTCTAATGAAAAACTGTTTTTT
>-|TRBJ1-2|once|TRBV4-1
CASSSGLEYGYTF
TGCGCCAGCAGTTCAGGCTTAGAGTATGGCTACACCTTC
>-|TRBJ2-2|-|TRBV10-1
CASSEERLGVELFF
TGCGCCAGCAGTGAGGAGCGGCTCGGGGTCGAGCTGTTTTTT
>TRBD2|TRBJ2-5|once|TRBV3-1/TRBV3-2
CASSLPRTSGETQYF
TGTGCCAGCAGCCTGCCCCGTACTAGCGGGGAGACCCAGTACTTC
>TRBD2|TRBJ2-3|-|TRBV7-9
CASSSSGGRALSTDTQYF
TGTGCCAGCAGCTCATCGGGCGGGAGGGCCCTCAGCACAGATACGCAGTATTTT
>TRBD2|TRBJ2-7|-|TRBV11-2
CASSGLAGVSRYEQYF
TGTGCCAGCAGTGGTCTAGCGGGAGTTTCCCGCTACGAGCAGTACTTC
>-|TRBJ1-1|-|TRBV12-3/TRBV12-4
CASKGGSTEAFF
TGTGCCAGCAAGGGGGGGAGCACTGAAGCTTTCTTT
>-|TRBJ1-1|few|TRBV2
CASGFDSRAEAFF
TGTGCCAGCGGATTTGACAGCCGTGCTGAAGCTTTCTTT
>-|TRBJ2-1|-|TRBV11-3
CASSFSGPNNEQFF
TGTGCCAGCAGCTTTAGCGGACCTAACAATGAGCAGTTCTTC
>TRBD2|TRBJ2-7|-|TRBV5-1
CASSLTTGLANSEQYF
TGCGCCAGCAGCCTTACGACGGGACTAGCTAACTCCGAGCAGTACTTC
>TRBD1|TRBJ2-7|-|TRBV6-5
CASSYSGQGWYEQYF
TGTGCCAGCAGTTACTCCGGACAGGGTTGGTACGAGCAGTACTTC
>TRBD2|TRBJ2-3|-|TRBV7-2
CASSLASGASTDTQYF
TGTGCCAGCAGCTTGGCTAGCGGGGCTAGCACAGATACGCAGTATTTT
>TRBD2|TRBJ2-7|-|TRBV19
CASSISIGTSASYEQYF
TGTGCCAGTAGTATAAGTATAGGGACTAGCGCGTCCTACGAGCAGTACTTC
>-|TRBJ1-3|-|TRBV7-9
CASRNRSSGNTIYF
TGTGCCAGCAGAAACAGAAGCTCTGGAAACACCATATATTTT
>TRBD2|TRBJ2-1|-|TRBV19
CASLKGSGRPGEQFF
TGTGCCAGCCTAAAGGGTAGCGGGAGGCCAGGGGAGCAGTTCTTC
>-|TRBJ1-3|-|TRBV7-9
CASSLGGYGSGNTIYF
TGTGCCAGCAGCTTAGGTGGTTACGGCTCTGGAAACACCATATATTTT
>TRBD1|TRBJ2-2|-|TRBV5-1
CASSLPGTGKNTGELFF
TGCGCCAGCAGCCTTCCCGGGACAGGGAAGAACACCGGGGAGCTGTTTTTT
>TRBD1|TRBJ1-2|once|TRBV6-5
CASSPGTGHGYTF
TGTGCCAGCAGCCCCGGGACAGGGCATGGCTACACCTTC
>-|TRBJ1-1|-|TRBV7-9
CASSLDLPNTEAFF
TGTGCCAGCAGCTTAGATCTTCCGAACACTGAAGCTTTCTTT